This T cell receptor (beta chain) emerged from a study of blood T cells in healthy people across ages. Study-wide background: The capture of about one barcoded beta molecule per two T cells was achieved by template switching. The study, taken as a whole, reports: Greater diversity and more naive CD4+ cells were seen in long-lived donors than in aged donors. With age, beta diversity per million T cells declined roughly linearly, significantly by 40 to 50. What prevented conclusive comparison of naive and antigen-experienced cells was that PBMCs were unsorted.

Sample-barcoded 5' priming and a J-beta primer mix drove a second PCR of about 7 to 12 cycles. TCRdb itself ran the 5' RACE reads through MiXCR, one entry per CDR3 protein. The sample has roughly 1.6 million distinct CDR3 sequences, roughly 32% seen once; the top ten hold roughly 12%. About this clonotype: Its cognate antigen is unknown.

Between the trimmed V and J ends, which lost 0 bases and 2 bases, there was a span of 8 bases. The CDR3 runs to 14 residues. CDR1 and CDR2 from the germline V gene are DFQATT and SNEGSKA (reference sequence). The chain recombines TRBV20-1 with TRBJ1-3; D is unresolved. This TCR came from a woman aged 25-40 years in good health. The sample was blood. The CDR3 is CSAREAAAGNTIYF. For the CDR3, the DNA is TGCAGTGCTAGAGAGGCGGCAGCTGGAAACACCATATATTTT.